The 16 T cell receptor beta chains in this list originate from one sample, sequenced in a study of naive CD8 T cells in extremely preterm neonates. Some clones are missing from TCRdb's copy, which holds only in-frame ones; the method was immunoSEQ multiplex PCR. The sample records several thousand clones, 95% to 98% being singletons. The material sequenced was naive CD8+ T cells from blood. All receptors derive from a human donor in good health.

V and J are TRBV19 and TRBJ2-6; possibly TRBD1 for D (5 bases). The CDR3 runs 15 residues. The germline V gene encodes CDR1 LNHDA and CDR2 SQIVND (reference sequence). With 6 bases removed from V and 1 base from J, the gap between germline ends came to 10 bases. The CDR3 DNA sequence: TGTGCCAGTAGCCCTCCAGGGTCTGGGGCCAACGTCCTGACTTTC. It is translated as CASSPPGSGANVLTF.

J is TRBJ1-2 and V is TRBV5-4; 7 bases are a match to TRBD1. V was clipped by 5 bases and J by 7 bases; unmatched bases: 11. The CDR3 loop spans 14 amino acids. From germline, CDR1 is SGHNT and CDR2 YYREEE (reference sequence). The CDR3, as DNA: TGTGCCAGCAGTTTTCAGACAGGGACGGTTGGCTACACCTTC. This translates into CASSFQTGTVGYTF.

The genes are TRBV10-1 and TRBJ2-7; D might be TRBD1 (5 bases). In germline, CDR1 is WNHNN, CDR2 SYGVQD (reference sequence). Trimming took 3 bases from V and 7 from J, leaving 13 bases between them. The CDR3 covers 13 residues. The CDR3 DNA reads as TGCGCCAGCAGTGATGCAGGGTATGGGGAGCAGTACTTC. Its translation: CASSDAGYGEQYF.

This clone occurred once. The chain combines TRBV5-1 with TRBJ2-3; 16 bases map to TRBD2. The CDR3 sequence is 16 residues long. The V gene end was trimmed by 4 bases and the J gene end by 4 bases; junction bases not matched to a gene: 3. The germline CDR1 and CDR2 sequences are SGHRS and YFSETQ. CDR3 sequence (DNA): TGCGCCAGCAGCCCTGGGACTAGCGGGAGGGCAGATACGCAGTATTTT. Protein product: CASSPGTSGRADTQYF.

This rearrangement joins TRBV28 to TRBJ2-7; TRBD1 agrees at 7 bases. CDR3 length: 16 residues. CDR1 is MDHEN, CDR2 SYDVKM, per germline. V lost 0 bases, J lost 6 bases, and 11 bases stayed unmatched. The CDR3 DNA sequence: TGTGCCAGCAGTTTATGGGATCAGGGGGAACGGGGCGAGCAGTACTTC. It specifies CASSLWDQGERGEQYF.

The V and J genes are TRBV7-9 and TRBJ1-2, with D hard to call. The germline V gene encodes CDR1 SEHNR and CDR2 FQNEAQ (reference sequence). Trimming shortened V by 5 bases and J by 2 bases, and 15 bases separated the two germline ends. The CDR3 has 15 amino acids. The CDR3 loop reads CASSTGREPNYGYTF. CDR3 nucleotide sequence: TGTGCCAGCAGCACCGGACGGGAACCCAACTATGGCTACACCTTC.

The J gene is TRBJ1-1, the V gene TRBV27; TRBD1 might be the D (6 bases). Trimming removed 0 bases at V and 1 base at J, with 9 bases between. The V gene's germline CDR1 is MNHEY and CDR2 SMNVEV (reference sequence). This CDR3 comprises 15 residues. In nucleotides, the CDR3 is TGTGCCAGCAGTTTATCCCCACAGGGGAACACTGAAGCTTTCTTT. Translation: CASSLSPQGNTEAFF.

The sample holds one count of this clone. This chain joins TRBV11-2 and TRBJ2-1; the match to TRBD2 covers 7 bases. Looked up from germline, CDR1 is SGHAT and CDR2 is FQNNGV. The CDR3 has 16 amino acids. V was pared by 4 bases and J by 6 bases, with 12 bases of the junction left unmatched. The CDR3 protein is CASSSRSEGGPNEQFF. For the CDR3, the DNA is TGTGCCAGCAGCTCCCGGAGCGAGGGAGGGCCCAATGAGCAGTTCTTC.

The table lists this clone with a count of one. The V and J genes are TRBV5-1 and TRBJ2-7, with a weak D call TRBD2 (6 bases). This CDR3 spans 15 amino acids. V lost 2 bases and J lost 0, with 12 bases in between. Germline CDR1 is SGHRS and CDR2 is YFSETQ. The CDR3 is CASSLGGSSSYEQYF. DNA of the CDR3: TGCGCCAGCAGCTTAGGAGGGAGTAGCTCCTACGAGCAGTACTTC.

This sequence joins TRBV7-9 and TRBJ1-1; 12 nucleotides line up with TRBD1. The CDR3 contains 15 residues. V lost 5 bases, J lost 2 bases, and 3 bases stayed unmatched. CDR1 is SEHNR and CDR2 is FQNEAQ in the germline V gene (reference sequence). The CDR3: CASSRDRGLNTEAFF. The CDR3 DNA reads as TGTGCCAGCAGCCGGGACAGGGGGCTTAACACTGAAGCTTTCTTT.

V usage is TRBV19 and J usage is TRBJ2-7, with D possibly being TRBD1 (7 bases). This CDR3 region has 14 residues. The V gene lost 3 bases and the J gene lost 2 bases, with 11 bases spanning the gap. Germline V gene data show CDR1 as LNHDA and CDR2 as SQIVND (reference sequence). The DNA of the CDR3 is TGTGCCAGTAGTATTGCGGGACAGACCTACGAGCAGTACTTC. This sequence encodes CASSIAGQTYEQYF. Supplemented by reference TRBV19 and TRBJ2-7, the full variable domain reads DGGITQSPKYLFRKEGQNVTLSCEQNLNHDAMYWYRQDPGQGLRLIYYSQIVNDFQKGDIAEGYSVSREKKESFPLTVTSAQKNPTAFYLCASSIAGQTYEQYFGPGTRLTVT.

The chain couples TRBV19 to TRBJ1-2; D is possibly TRBD1 (6 bases). The germline CDR1 and CDR2 sequences are LNHDA and SQIVND (reference sequence). This CDR3 is built from 13 residues. V lost 5 bases, J lost 5 bases, and 12 bases lay in between. The CDR3 here is CASSPTGTYGYTF. CDR3 bases: TGTGCCAGTAGTCCTACAGGGACGTATGGCTACACCTTC.

The CDR3, as DNA: TGCGCCAGCAGCTCTATGCCTTTAGCGGGAGTTACAGATACGCAGTATTTT. Translated, it gives CASSSMPLAGVTDTQYF. The J gene is TRBJ2-3, the V gene TRBV5-1, with TRBD2 matching over 9 bases. Germline CDR1 is SGHRS and CDR2 is YFSETQ. J lost 3 bases, V lost 3 bases, and 11 bases had no gene match. CDR3 length: 17 amino acids.

The rearrangement links TRBV9 to TRBJ2-3; possibly TRBD2 for D (6 bases). Germline V lookup: CDR1 SGDLS, CDR2 YYNGEE. With 3 bases removed from V and 3 bases from J, the gap between germline ends came to 26 bases. This CDR3 region has 19 residues. The CDR3 bases are TGTGCCAGCAGCGACGGTTTGGGGTCCGCGGGAACGTATACAGATACGCAGTATTTT. It is translated as CASSDGLGSAGTYTDTQYF.

This clone was recorded only once. The chain employs TRBV10-1 and TRBJ1-1, with 10 nucleotides matching TRBD1. With V trimmed by 0 bases and J by 5 bases, 6 bases remained unmatched. The CDR3 extends over 16 amino acids. Germline V gene sequence: CDR1 WNHNN, CDR2 SYGVQD (reference sequence). The CDR3 sequence is CASSESGTGVGTEAFF. CDR3 DNA: TGCGCCAGCAGTGAGTCCGGGACAGGGGTTGGAACTGAAGCTTTCTTT.

V is TRBV4-1 and J is TRBJ1-3; D is ambiguous. V dropped 6 bases and J dropped 0 bases, with 12 bases sitting between them. The CDR3 contains 15 residues. CDR1 is MGHRA, CDR2 YSYEKL, per germline. Here the CDR3 reads CASSPYLGSGNTIYF. CDR3 bases: TGCGCCAGCAGTCCGTACCTAGGCTCTGGAAACACCATATATTTT.